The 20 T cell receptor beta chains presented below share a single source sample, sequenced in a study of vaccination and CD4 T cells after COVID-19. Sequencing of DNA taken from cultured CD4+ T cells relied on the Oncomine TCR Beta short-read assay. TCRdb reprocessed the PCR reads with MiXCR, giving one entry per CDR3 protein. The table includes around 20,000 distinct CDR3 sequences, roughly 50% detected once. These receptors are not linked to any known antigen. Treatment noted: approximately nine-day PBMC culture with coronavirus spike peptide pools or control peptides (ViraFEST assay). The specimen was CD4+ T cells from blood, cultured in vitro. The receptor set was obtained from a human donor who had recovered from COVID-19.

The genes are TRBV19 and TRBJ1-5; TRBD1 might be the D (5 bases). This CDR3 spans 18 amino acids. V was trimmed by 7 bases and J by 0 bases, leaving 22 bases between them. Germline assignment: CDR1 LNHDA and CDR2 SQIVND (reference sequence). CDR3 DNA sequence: TGTGCCAGTACTCCAATCGGGGGGGAGGTTATTAGCAATCAGCCCCAGCATTTT. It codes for CASTPIGGEVISNQPQHF.

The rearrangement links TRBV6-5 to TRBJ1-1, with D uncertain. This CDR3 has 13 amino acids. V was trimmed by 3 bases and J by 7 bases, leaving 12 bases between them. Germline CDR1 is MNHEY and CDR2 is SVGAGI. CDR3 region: CASSYNLRGEAFF. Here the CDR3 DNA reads TGTGCCAGCAGTTATAATCTTCGGGGTGAAGCTTTCTTT.

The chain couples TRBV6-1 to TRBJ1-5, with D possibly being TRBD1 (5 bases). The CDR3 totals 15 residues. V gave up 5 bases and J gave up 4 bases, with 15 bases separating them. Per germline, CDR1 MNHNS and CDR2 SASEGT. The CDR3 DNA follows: TGTGCCAGCAGTCCGCCGGGACGGCTAAATCAGCCCCAGCATTTT. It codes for CASSPPGRLNQPQHF.

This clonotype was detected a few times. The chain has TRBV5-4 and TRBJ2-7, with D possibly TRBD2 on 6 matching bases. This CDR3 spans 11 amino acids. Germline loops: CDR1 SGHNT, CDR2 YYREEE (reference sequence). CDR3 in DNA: TGTACACGTGGGGGGACGGAGGAGCAGTACTTC. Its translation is CTRGGTEEQYF.

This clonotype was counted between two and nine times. Written as DNA, the CDR3 is TGTGCCAGCAGCCCAAACGGGGTGACAGATACGCAGTATTTT. Translated: CASSPNGVTDTQYF. The rearrangement links TRBV11-3 to TRBJ2-3; weak D call: TRBD2 (5 bases). With 5 bases removed from V and 3 bases from J, the gap between germline ends came to 12 bases. This CDR3 is built from 14 residues. Germline-derived CDR1 and CDR2 are SGHNT and YENEEA.

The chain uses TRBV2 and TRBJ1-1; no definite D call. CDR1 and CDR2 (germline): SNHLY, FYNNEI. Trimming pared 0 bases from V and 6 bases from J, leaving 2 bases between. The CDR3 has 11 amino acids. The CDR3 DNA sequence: TGTGCCAGCAGTGAAGCCTCTGAAGCTTTCTTT. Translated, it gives CASSEASEAFF.

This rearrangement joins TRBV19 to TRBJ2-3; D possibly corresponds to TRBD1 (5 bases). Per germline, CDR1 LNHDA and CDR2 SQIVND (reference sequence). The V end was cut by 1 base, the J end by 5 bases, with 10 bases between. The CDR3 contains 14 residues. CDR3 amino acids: CASSIGQLGDTQYF. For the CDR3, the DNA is TGTGCCAGTAGTATAGGACAGCTTGGAGATACGCAGTATTTT.

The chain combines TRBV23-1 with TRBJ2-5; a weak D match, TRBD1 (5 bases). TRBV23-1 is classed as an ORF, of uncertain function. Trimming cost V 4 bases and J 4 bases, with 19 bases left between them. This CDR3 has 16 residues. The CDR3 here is CASSPNTFRGGETQYF. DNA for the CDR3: TGCGCCAGCAGTCCTAACACTTTTAGGGGTGGAGAGACCCAGTACTTC.

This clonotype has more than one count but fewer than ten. The CDR3 loop is CASVKNTGELFF. DNA for the CDR3: TGTGCCAGCGTTAAGAACACCGGGGAGCTGTTTTTT. The chain is built from TRBV28 and TRBJ2-2; no clear D gene. This CDR3 contains 12 residues. V lost 8 bases to trimming and J lost 1 base, with 5 bases between them. The germline CDR1 and CDR2 sequences are MDHEN and SYDVKM.

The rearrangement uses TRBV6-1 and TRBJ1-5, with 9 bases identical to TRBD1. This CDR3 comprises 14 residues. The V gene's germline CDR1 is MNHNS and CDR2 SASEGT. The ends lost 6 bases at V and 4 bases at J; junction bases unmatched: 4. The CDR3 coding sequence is TGTGCCAGCAGCCAGGACAGGGGAAATCAGCCCCAGCATTTT. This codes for CASSQDRGNQPQHF.

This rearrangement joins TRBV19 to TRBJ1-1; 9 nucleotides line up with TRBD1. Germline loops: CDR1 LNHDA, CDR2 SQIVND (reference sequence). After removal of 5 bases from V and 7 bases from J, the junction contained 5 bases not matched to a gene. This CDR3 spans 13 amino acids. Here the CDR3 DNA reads TGTGCCAGTAGTGGACAGGGGAAATTTGAAGCTTTCTTT. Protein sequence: CASSGQGKFEAFF.

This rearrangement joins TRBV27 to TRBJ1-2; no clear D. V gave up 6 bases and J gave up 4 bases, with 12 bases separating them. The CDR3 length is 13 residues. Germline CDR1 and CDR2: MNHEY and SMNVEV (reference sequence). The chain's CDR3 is CASSFRAGYGYTF. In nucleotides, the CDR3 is TGTGCCAGCAGCTTCCGGGCTGGCTATGGCTACACCTTC.

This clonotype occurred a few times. For the CDR3, the DNA is TGTGCCAGCAGTAGAACAGGGGAGGGAAACACCATATATTTT. It yields the protein CASSRTGEGNTIYF. This sequence joins TRBV27 and TRBJ1-3, with TRBD1 matching over 7 bases. Trimming took 5 bases from V and 4 from J; bases not matched to a gene: 5. Germline V lookup: CDR1 MNHEY, CDR2 SMNVEV (reference sequence). CDR3 length: 14 residues.

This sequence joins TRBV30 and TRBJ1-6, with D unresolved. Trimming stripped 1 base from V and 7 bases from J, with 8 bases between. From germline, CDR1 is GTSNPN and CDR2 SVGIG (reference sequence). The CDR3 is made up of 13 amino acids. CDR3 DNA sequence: TGTGCCTGGAGTGCGGGGAACAATTCACCCCTCCACTTT. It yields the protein CAWSAGNNSPLHF. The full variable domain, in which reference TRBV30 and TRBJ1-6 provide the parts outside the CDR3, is SQTIHQWPATLVQPVGSPLSLECTVEGTSNPNLYWYRQAAGRGLQLLFYSVGIGQISSEVPQNLSASRPQDRQFILSSKKLLLSDSGFYLCAWSAGNNSPLHFGNGTRLTVT.

The CDR3 sequence is CSAEIGRTRSYNEQFF. In DNA form, the CDR3 reads TGCAGTGCTGAGATAGGGAGGACCCGCTCCTACAATGAGCAGTTCTTC. This chain connects TRBV20-1 to TRBJ2-1; TRBD2 might be the D (6 bases). Trimming left V 5 bases short and J 0 bases short, with 17 bases between. The CDR3 totals 16 residues. Germline-derived CDR1 and CDR2 are DFQATT and SNEGSKA (reference sequence).

The CDR3 reads CASSELGTVLTGELFF. Written as DNA, the CDR3 is TGTGCCAGCAGTGAACTTGGGACAGTCCTCACCGGGGAGCTGTTTTTT. This chain joins TRBV2 and TRBJ2-2; 7 bases are a match to TRBD1. CDR1 is SNHLY and CDR2 is FYNNEI in the germline V gene. This CDR3 has 16 residues. V shed 2 bases and J 4 bases; nucleotides not matched to a gene: 7.

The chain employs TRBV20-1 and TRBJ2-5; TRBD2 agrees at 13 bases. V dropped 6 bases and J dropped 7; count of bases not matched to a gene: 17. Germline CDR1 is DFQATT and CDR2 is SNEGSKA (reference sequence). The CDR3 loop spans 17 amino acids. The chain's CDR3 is CSAKSGGGTSGEATQYF. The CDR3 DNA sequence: TGCAGTGCAAAGAGCGGGGGAGGGACTAGCGGGGAGGCGACCCAGTACTTC.

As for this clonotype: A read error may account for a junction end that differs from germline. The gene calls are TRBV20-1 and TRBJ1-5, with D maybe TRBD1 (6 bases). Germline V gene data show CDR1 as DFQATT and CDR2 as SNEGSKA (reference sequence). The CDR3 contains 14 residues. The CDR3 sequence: CSARDRGMFQSQHF. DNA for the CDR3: TGCAGTGCTAGAGACAGGGGAATGTTTCAGTCCCAGCATTTT.

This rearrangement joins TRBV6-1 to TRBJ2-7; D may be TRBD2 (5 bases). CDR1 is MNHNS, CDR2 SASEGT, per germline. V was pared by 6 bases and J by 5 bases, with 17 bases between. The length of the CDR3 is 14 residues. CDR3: CASSRKAEADEQYF. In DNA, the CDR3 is TGTGCCAGCAGCCGGAAAGCGGAGGCGGACGAGCAGTACTTC.

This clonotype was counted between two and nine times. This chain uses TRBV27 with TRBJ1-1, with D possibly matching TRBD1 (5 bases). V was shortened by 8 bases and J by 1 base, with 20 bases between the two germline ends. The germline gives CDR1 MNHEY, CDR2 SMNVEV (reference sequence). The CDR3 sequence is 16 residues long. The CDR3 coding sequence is TGTGCCAGCGAAACCGGGACCCAGGGATGGAACACTGAAGCTTTCTTT. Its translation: CASETGTQGWNTEAFF.